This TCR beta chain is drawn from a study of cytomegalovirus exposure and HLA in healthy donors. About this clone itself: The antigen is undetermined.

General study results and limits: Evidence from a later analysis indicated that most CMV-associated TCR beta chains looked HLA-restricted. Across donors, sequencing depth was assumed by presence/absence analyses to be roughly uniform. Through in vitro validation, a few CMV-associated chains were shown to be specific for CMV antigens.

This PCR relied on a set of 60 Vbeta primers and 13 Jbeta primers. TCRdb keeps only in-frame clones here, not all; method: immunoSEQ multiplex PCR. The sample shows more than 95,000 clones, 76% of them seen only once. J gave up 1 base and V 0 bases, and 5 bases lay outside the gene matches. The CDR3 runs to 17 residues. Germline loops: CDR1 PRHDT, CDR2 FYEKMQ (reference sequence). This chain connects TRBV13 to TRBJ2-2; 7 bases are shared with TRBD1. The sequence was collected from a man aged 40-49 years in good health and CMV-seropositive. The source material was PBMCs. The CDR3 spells CASSLGPRQGNTGELFF. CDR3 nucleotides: TGTGCCAGCAGCTTAGGCCCTCGACAGGGGAACACCGGGGAGCTGTTTTTT.